This TCR beta chain was observed in a study of T cells after yellow fever vaccination. The CDR3 consists of 13 residues. Trimming took off 0 bases at V and 3 bases at J, with 6 bases between the two ends. Germline CDR1 LGHNA, CDR2 YSLEER. TCRdb itself ran the 5' RACE reads through MiXCR, one entry per CDR3 protein. The sample has a few hundred thousand distinct CDR3 sequences, 3.5% to 4.5% seen once. The chain recombines TRBV4-3 with TRBJ2-7; D is uncertain. The sequence was obtained from a young man who received the YFV17D yellow fever vaccine. Sequenced here: PBMCs, sampled 15 days after the yellow fever booster vaccination. The CDR3 protein is CASSQDTHYEQYF. The CDR3 nucleotides read TGCGCCAGCAGCCAAGACACCCACTACGAGCAGTACTTC.